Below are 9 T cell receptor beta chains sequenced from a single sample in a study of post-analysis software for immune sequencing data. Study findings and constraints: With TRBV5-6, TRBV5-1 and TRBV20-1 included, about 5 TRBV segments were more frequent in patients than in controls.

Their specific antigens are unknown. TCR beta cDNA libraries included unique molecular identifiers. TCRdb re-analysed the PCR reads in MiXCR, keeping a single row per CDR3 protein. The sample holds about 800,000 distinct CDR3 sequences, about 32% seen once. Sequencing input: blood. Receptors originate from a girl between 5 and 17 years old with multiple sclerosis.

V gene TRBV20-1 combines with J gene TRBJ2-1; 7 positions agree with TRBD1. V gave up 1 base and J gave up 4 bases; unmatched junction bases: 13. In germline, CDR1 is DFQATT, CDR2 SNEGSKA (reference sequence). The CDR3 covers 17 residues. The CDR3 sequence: CSARAPSLRQGYNEQFF. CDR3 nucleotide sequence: TGCAGTGCTAGAGCCCCATCGTTGAGACAGGGATACAATGAGCAGTTCTTC.

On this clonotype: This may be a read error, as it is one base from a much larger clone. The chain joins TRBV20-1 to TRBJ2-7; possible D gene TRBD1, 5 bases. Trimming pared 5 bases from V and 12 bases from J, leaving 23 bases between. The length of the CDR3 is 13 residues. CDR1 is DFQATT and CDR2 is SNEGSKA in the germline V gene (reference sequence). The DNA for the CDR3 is TGCAGTGCTGGGTTGACAGTACAAGAGACCCTGTACTTC. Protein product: CSAGLTVQETLYF.

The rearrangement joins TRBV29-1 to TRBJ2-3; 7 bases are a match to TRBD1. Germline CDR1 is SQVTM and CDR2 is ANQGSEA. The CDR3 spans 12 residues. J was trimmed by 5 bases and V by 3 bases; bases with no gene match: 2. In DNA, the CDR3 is TGCAGCGTTGAGGGACAGAGAGATACGCAGTATTTT. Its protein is CSVEGQRDTQYF.

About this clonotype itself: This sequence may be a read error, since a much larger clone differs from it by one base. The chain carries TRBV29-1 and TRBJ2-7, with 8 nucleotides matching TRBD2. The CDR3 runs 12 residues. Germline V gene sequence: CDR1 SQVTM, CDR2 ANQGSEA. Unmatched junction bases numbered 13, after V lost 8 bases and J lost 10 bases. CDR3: CSSSGGGEAQYF. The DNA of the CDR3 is TGCAGCTCATCCGGGGGGGGAGAGGCCCAGTACTTC.

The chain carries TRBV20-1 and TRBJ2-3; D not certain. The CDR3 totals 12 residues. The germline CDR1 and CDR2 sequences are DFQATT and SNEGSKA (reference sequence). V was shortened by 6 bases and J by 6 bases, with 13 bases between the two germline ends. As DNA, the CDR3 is TGCAGTGCCAGACTCACCCCGGATACGCAGTATTTT. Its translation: CSARLTPDTQYF.

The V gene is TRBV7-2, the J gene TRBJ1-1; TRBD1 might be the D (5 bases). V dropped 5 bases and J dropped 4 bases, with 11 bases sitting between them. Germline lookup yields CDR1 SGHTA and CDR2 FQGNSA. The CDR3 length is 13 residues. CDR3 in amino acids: CASSQSGGTEAFF. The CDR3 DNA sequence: TGTGCCAGCAGCCAGAGCGGGGGCACTGAAGCTTTCTTT.

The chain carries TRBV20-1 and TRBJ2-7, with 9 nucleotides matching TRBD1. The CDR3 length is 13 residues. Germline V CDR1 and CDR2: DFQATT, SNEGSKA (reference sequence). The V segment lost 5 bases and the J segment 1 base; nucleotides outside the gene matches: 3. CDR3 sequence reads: CSAGGTGSYEQYF. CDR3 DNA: TGCAGTGCTGGCGGGACAGGGTCCTACGAGCAGTACTTC.

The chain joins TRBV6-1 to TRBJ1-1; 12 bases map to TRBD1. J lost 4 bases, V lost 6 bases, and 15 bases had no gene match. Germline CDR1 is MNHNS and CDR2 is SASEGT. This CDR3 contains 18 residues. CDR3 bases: TGTGCCAGCAGCCCCCCCCGGGACAGGGGGCGAGGGATCACTGAAGCTTTCTTT. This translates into CASSPPRDRGRGITEAFF.

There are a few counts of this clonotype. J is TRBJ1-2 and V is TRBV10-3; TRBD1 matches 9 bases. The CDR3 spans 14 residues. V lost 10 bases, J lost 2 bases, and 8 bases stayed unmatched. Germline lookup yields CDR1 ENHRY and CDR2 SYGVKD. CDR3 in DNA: TGTGCCACCGGGACAGGGCAGTCGAACTATGGCTACACCTTC. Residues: CATGTGQSNYGYTF.